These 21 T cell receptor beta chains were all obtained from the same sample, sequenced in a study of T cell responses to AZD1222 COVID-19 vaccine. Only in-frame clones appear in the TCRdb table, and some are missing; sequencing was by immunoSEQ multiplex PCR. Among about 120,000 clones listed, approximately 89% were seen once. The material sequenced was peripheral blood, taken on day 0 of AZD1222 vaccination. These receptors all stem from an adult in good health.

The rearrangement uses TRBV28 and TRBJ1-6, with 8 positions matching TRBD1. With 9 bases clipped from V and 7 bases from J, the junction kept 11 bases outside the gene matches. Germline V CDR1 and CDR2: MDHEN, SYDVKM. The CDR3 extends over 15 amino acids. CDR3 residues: CASTSWDRSNSPLHF. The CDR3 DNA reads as TGTGCCAGTACGAGTTGGGACAGGTCAAATTCACCCCTCCACTTT.

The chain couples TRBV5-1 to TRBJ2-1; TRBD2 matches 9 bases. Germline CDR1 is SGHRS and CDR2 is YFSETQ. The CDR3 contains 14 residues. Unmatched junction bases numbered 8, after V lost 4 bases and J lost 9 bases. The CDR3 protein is CASSLVAGAREQFF. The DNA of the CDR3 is TGCGCCAGCAGCCTAGTAGCGGGAGCGCGTGAGCAGTTCTTC.

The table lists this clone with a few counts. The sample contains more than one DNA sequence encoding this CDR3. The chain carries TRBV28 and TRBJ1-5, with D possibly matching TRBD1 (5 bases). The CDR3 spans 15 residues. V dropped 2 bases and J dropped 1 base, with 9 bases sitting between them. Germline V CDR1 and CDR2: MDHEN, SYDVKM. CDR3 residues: CASSLDRGSNQPQHF. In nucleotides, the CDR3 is TGTGCCAGCAGTTTAGATCGGGGGAGCAATCAGCCCCAGCATTTT.

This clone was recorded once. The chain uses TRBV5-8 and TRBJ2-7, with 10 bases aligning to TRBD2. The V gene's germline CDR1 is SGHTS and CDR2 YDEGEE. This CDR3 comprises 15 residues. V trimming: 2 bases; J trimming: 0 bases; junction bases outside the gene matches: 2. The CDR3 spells CASSFLAGVSYEQYF. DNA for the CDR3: TGTGCCAGCAGCTTTCTAGCGGGAGTCTCCTACGAGCAGTACTTC.

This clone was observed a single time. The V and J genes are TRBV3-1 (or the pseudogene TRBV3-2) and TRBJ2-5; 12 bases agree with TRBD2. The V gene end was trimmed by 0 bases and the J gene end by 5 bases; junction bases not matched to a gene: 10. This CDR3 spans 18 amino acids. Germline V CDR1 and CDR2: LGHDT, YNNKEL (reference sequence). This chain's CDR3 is CASSQEASGGAEWETQYF. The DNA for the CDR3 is TGTGCCAGCAGCCAAGAGGCTAGCGGGGGGGCCGAGTGGGAGACCCAGTACTTC.

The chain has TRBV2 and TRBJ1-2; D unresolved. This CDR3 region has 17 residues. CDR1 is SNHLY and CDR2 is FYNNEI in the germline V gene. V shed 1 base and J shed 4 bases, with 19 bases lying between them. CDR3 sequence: CASSEVGRAPLSYGYTF. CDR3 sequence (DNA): TGTGCCAGCAGTGAAGTAGGGCGTGCACCCCTTTCCTATGGCTACACCTTC. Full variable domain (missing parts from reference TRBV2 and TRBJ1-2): EPEVTQTPSHQVTQMGQEVILRCVPISNHLYFYWYRQILGQKVEFLVSFYNNEISEKSEIFDDQFSVERPDGSNFTLKIRSTKLEDSAMYFCASSEVGRAPLSYGYTFGSGTRLTVV.

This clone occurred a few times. The chain's CDR3 is CASSISTVPNTGELFF. The CDR3 nucleotides read TGTGCCAGTAGTATAAGTACGGTACCGAACACCGGGGAGCTGTTTTTT. The chain combines TRBV19 with TRBJ2-2; no clear D gene. Trimming removed 2 bases from V and 0 bases from J, with 10 bases in between. The germline gives CDR1 LNHDA, CDR2 SQIVND (reference sequence). This CDR3 contains 16 residues.

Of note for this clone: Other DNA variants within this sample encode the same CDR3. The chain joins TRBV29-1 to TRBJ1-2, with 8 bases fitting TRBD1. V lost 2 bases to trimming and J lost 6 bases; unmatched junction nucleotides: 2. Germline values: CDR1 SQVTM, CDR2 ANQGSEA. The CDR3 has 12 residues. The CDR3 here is CSVEKTGDGYTF. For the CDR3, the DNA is TGCAGCGTTGAAAAGACAGGGGATGGCTACACCTTC.

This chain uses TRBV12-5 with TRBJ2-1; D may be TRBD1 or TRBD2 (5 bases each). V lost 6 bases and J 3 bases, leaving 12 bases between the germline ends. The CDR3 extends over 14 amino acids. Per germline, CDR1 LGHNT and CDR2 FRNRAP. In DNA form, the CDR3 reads TGTGCTAGTGGCGACGGGGACGGCTACAATGAGCAGTTCTTC. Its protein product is CASGDGDGYNEQFF.

The CDR3 DNA sequence: TGTGCCACCGGCGGGATCCCCTACGAGCAGTACTTC. Translating it yields CATGGIPYEQYF. The V call is TRBV6-5, the J call TRBJ2-7; D may be TRBD2 (6 bases). V lost 10 bases and J 2 bases, leaving 12 bases between the germline ends. CDR1 and CDR2 from the germline V gene are MNHEY and SVGAGI. The CDR3 spans 12 residues.

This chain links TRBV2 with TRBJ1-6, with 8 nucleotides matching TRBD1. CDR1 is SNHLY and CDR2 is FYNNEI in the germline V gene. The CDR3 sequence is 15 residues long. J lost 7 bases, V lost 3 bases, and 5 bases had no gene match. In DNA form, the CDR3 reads TGTGCCAGCAGTGATTCTACAGGGGGGAATTCACCCCTCCACTTT. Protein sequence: CASSDSTGGNSPLHF.

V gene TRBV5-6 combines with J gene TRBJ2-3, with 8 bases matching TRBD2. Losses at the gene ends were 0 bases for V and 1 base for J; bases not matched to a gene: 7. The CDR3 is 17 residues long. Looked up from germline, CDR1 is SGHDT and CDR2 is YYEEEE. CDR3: CASSLAGREVGTDTQYF. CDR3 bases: TGTGCCAGCAGCTTGGCCGGGCGGGAGGTCGGCACAGATACGCAGTATTTT. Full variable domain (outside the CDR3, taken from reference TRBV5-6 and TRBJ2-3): DAGVTQSPTHLIKTRGQQVTLRCSPKSGHDTVSWYQQALGQGPQFIFQYYEEEERQRGNFPDRFSGHQFPNYSSELNVNALLLGDSALYLCASSLAGREVGTDTQYFGPGTRLTVL.

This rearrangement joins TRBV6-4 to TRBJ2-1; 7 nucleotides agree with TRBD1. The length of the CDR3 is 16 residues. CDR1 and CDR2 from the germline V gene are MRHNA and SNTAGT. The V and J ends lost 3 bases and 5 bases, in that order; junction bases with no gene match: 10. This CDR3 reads CASSEWFARGNNEQFF. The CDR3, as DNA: TGTGCCAGCAGTGAGTGGTTCGCCAGGGGGAACAATGAGCAGTTCTTC.

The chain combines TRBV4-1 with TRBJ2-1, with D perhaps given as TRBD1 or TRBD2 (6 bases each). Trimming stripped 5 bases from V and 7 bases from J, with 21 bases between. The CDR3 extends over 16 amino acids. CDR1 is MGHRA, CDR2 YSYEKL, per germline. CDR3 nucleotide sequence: TGCGCCAGCAGCTCCTTGGGTGGGGGGCTTAAGAATGAGCAGTTCTTC. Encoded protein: CASSSLGGGLKNEQFF.

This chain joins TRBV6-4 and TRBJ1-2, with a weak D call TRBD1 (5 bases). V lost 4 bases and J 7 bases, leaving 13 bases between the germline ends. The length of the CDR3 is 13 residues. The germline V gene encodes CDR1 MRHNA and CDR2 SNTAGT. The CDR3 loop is CASSGTGEGGYTF. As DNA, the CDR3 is TGTGCCAGCAGTGGGACGGGGGAAGGTGGCTACACCTTC.

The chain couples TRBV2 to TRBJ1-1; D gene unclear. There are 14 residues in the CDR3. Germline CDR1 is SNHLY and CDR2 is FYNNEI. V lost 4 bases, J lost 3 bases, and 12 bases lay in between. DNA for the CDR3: TGTGCCAGCAGTGCACAGTACGGGGACACTGAAGCTTTCTTT. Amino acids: CASSAQYGDTEAFF.

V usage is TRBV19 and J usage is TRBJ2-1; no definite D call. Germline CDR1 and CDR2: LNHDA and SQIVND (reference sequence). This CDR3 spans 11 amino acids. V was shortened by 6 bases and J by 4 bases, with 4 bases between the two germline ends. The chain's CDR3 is CASREYNEQFF. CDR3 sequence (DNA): TGTGCCAGTAGGGAGTACAATGAGCAGTTCTTC.

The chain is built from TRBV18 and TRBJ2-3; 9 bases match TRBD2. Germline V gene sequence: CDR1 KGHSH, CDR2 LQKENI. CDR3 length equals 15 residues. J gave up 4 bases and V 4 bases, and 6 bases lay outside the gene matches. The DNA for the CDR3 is TGTGCCAGCTCACTCCTTAGCGGGGGAGCAGATACGCAGTATTTT. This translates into CASSLLSGGADTQYF.

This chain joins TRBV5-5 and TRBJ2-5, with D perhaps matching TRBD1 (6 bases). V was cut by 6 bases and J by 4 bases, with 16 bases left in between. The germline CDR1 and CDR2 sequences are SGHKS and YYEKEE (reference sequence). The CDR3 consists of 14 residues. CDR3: CASNLLQGVETQYF. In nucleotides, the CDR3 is TGTGCCAGCAACCTACTACAGGGAGTAGAGACCCAGTACTTC. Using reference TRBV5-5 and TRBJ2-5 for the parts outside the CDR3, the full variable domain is DAGVTQSPTHLIKTRGQQVTLRCSPISGHKSVSWYQQVLGQGPQFIFQYYEKEERGRGNFPDRFSARQFPNYSSELNVNALLLGDSALYLCASNLLQGVETQYFGPGTRLLVL.

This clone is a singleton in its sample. Here the CDR3 reads CASSPGGRAREKLFF. CDR3 DNA: TGTGCCAGCTCCCCAGGGGGTAGGGCACGTGAAAAACTGTTTTTT. This chain connects TRBV6-6 to TRBJ1-4; 7 bases line up with TRBD1. The germline V gene encodes CDR1 MNHNY and CDR2 SVGAGI (reference sequence). The CDR3 runs 15 residues. Trimming removed 8 bases from V and 7 bases from J; junction bases left unmatched: 13.

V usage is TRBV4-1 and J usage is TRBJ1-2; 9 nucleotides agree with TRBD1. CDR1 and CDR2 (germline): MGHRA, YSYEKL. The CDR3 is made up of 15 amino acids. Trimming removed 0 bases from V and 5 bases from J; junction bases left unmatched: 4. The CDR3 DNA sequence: TGCGCCAGCAGCCAAGATAGGGACAGGGTATATGGCTACACCTTC. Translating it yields CASSQDRDRVYGYTF.